Listed here is a single T cell receptor (beta chain). Trimming removed 4 bases from V and 8 bases from J, with 18 bases in between. The CDR3 runs to 14 residues. Germline values: CDR1 SGHNT, CDR2 YYREEE (reference sequence). In the authors' workflow: Amplification with reference gene primers provided the estimates of nucleated cell counts. Assay: immunoSEQ multiplex PCR; the TCRdb copy retains only in-frame clones and omits some. V and J calls and clone size are given by that table; D and trimming were obtained from the DNA. The data hold about 140,000 clones, with 80% to 90% observed a single time. The sample is drawn from a study of blood T cell repertoires in COVID-19. For the study at large: Researchers got acute and convalescent COVID-19 samples from the United States, Italy and Spain. Nucleic acid was either cDNA or gDNA, and it came from T cells, B-cell-depleted T cells, or PBMCs.

The sample comprised peripheral blood. V and J are TRBV5-4 and TRBJ1-2; a possible D gene is TRBD1 (5 bases). This sequence was found in a man aged 50 to 59 with active COVID-19. CDR3: CASSLEWRGSGYTF. The CDR3 nucleotides are TGTGCCAGCAGCCTAGAATGGCGGGGGAGCGGCTACACCTTC.